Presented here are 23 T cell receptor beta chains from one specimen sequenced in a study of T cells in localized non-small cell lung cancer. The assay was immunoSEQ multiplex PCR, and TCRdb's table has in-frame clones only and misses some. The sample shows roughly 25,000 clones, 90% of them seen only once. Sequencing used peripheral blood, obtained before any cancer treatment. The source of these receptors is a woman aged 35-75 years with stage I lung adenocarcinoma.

CDR3 region: CASSAPRDTSGSYEQYF. In nucleotides, the CDR3 is TGTGCCAGTAGTGCCCCGCGGGATACTAGCGGGTCCTACGAGCAGTACTTC. The V call is TRBV19, the J call TRBJ2-7; TRBD2 aligns across 9 bases. The trim removed 5 bases at V and 1 base at J, leaving 12 bases unmatched. The CDR3 is 17 amino acids. Germline CDR1 is LNHDA and CDR2 is SQIVND (reference sequence). Drawing the rest from reference TRBV19 and TRBJ2-7, the complete variable domain is DGGITQSPKYLFRKEGQNVTLSCEQNLNHDAMYWYRQDPGQGLRLIYYSQIVNDFQKGDIAEGYSVSREKKESFPLTVTSAQKNPTAFYLCASSAPRDTSGSYEQYFGPGTRLTVT.

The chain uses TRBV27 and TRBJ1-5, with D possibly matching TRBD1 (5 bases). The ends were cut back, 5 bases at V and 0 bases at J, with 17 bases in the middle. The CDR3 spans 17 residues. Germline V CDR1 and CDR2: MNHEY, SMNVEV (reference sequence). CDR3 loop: CASSPRRGGFSNQPQHF. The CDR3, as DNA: TGTGCCAGCAGTCCGCGTCGGGGCGGATTTAGCAATCAGCCCCAGCATTTT.

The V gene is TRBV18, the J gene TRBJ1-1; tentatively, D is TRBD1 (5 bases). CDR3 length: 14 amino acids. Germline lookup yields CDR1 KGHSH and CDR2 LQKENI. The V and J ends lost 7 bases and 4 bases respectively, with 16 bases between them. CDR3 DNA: TGTGCCAGCTTCCACAGGAGGTCTCGCACTGAAGCTTTCTTT. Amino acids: CASFHRRSRTEAFF.

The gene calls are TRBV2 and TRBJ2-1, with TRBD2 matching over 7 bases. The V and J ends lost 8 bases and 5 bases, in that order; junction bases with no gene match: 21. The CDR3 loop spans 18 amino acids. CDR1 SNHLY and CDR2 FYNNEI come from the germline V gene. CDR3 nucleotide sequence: TGTGCCAGCCTAGCTTGGTCTAGCGGCCCCTTCAGACACAATGAGCAGTTCTTC. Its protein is CASLAWSSGPFRHNEQFF.

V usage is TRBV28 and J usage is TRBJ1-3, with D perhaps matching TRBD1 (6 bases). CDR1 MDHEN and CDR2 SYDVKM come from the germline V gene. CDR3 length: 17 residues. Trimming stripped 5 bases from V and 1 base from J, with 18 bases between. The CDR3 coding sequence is TGTGCCAGCAGTGGGGGAGGACAGCTTTATTCTGGAAACACCATATATTTT. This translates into CASSGGGQLYSGNTIYF.

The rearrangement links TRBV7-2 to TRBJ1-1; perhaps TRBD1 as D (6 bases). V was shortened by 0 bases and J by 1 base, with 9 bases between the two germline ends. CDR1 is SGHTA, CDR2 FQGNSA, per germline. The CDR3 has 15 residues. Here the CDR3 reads CASSLAGHPNTEAFF. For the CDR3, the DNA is TGTGCCAGCAGCTTAGCGGGACACCCGAACACTGAAGCTTTCTTT.

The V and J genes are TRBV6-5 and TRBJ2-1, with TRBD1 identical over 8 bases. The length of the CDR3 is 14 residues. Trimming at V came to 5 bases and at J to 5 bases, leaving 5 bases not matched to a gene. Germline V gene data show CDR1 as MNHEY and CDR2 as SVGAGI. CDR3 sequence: CASSIRDRNNEQFF. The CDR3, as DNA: TGTGCCAGCAGTATCCGGGACAGGAACAATGAGCAGTTCTTC.

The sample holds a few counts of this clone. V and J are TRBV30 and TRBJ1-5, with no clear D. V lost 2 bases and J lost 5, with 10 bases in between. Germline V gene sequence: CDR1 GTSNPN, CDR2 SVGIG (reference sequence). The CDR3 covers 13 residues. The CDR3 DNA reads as TGTGCCTGGAGTTTAGCAGAGGATCAGCCCCAGCATTTT. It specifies CAWSLAEDQPQHF.

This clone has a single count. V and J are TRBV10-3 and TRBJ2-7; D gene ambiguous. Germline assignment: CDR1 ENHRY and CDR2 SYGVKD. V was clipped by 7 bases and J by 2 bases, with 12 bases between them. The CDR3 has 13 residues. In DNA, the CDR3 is TGTGCCATCAAAGGGCAGTCCGCCTACGAGCAGTACTTC. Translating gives CAIKGQSAYEQYF.

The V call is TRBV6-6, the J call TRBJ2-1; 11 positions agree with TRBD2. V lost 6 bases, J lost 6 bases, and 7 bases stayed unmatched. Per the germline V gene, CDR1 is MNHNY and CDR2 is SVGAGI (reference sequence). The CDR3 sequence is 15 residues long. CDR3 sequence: CASRPTSGSTNEQFF. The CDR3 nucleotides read TGTGCCAGCAGACCTACTAGCGGGAGTACCAATGAGCAGTTCTTC.

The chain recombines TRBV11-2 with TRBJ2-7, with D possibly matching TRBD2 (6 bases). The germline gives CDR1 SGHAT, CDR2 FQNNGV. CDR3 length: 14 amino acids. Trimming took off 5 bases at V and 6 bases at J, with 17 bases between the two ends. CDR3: CASSPQGGLGEQYF. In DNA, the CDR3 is TGTGCCAGCAGCCCGCAGGGAGGACTTGGCGAGCAGTACTTC.

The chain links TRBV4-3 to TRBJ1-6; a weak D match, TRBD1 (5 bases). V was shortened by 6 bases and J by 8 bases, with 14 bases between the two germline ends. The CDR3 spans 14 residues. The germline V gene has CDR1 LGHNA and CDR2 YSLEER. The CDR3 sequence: CASRAEGAYSPLHF. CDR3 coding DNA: TGCGCCAGCAGAGCTGAAGGGGCGTATTCACCCCTCCACTTT.

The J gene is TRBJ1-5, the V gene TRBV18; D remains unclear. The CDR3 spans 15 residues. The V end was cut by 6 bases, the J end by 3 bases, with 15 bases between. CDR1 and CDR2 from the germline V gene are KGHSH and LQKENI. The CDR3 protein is CASSPSIVVNQPQHF. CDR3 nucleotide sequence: TGTGCCAGCTCCCCCAGTATCGTCGTCAATCAGCCCCAGCATTTT. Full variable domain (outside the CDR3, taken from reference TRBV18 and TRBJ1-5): NAGVMQNPRHLVRRRGQEARLRCSPMKGHSHVYWYRQLPEEGLKFMVYLQKENIIDESGMPKERFSAEFPKEGPSILRIQQVVRGDSAAYFCASSPSIVVNQPQHFGDGTRLSIL.

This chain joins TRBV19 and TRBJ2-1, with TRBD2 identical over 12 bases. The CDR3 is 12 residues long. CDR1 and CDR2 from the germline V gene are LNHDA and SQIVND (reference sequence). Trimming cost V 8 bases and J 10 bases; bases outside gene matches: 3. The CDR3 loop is CASSTSGGEQFF. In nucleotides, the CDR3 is TGTGCCAGTTCGACTAGCGGGGGAGAGCAGTTCTTC.

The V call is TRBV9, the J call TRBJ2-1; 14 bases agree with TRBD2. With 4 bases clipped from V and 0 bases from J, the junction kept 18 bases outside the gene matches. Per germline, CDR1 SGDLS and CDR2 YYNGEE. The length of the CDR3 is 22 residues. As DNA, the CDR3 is TGTGCCAGCAGCTCGGGACTAGCGGGAGCCTCGTCGGGGATTTTCTCCTACAATGAGCAGTTCTTC. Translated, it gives CASSSGLAGASSGIFSYNEQFF. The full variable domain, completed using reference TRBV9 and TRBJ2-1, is DSGVTQTPKHLITATGQRVTLRCSPRSGDLSVYWYQQSLDQGLQFLIQYYNGEERAKGNILERFSAQQFPDLHSELNLSSLELGDSALYFCASSSGLAGASSGIFSYNEQFFGPGTRLTVL.

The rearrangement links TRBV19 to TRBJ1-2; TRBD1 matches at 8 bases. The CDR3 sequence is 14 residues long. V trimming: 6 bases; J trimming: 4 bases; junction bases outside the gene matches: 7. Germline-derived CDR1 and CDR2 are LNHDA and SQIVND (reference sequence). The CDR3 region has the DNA TGTGCCAGTAGAACGACAGGGGCGGGCTATGGCTACACCTTC. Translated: CASRTTGAGYGYTF.

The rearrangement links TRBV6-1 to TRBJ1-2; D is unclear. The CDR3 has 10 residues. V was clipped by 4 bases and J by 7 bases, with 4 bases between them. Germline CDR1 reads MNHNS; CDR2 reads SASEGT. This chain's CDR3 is CASSVGGYTF. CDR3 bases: TGTGCCAGCAGTGTAGGTGGCTACACCTTC.

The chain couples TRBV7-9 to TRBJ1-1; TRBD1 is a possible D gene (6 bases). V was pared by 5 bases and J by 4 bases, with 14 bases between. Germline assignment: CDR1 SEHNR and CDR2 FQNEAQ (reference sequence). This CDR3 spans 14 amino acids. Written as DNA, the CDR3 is TGTGCCAGCAGCCCAATAGGGGGGGGCACTGAAGCTTTCTTT. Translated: CASSPIGGGTEAFF.

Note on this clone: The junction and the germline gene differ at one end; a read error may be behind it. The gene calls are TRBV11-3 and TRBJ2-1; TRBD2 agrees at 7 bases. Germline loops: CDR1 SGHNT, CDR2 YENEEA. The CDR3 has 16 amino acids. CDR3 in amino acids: CASRGLAENSNNEQFF. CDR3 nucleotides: TGTGCCAGCAGGGGGCTAGCGGAAAACTCCAACAATGAGCAGTTCTTC.

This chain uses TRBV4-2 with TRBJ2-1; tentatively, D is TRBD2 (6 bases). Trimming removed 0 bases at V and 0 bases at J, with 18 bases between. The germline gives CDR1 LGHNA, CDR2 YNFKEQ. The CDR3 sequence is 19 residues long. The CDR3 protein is CASSQEGSGSANSYNEQFF. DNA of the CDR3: TGTGCCAGCAGCCAAGAAGGGAGCGGGTCAGCCAACTCCTACAATGAGCAGTTCTTC.

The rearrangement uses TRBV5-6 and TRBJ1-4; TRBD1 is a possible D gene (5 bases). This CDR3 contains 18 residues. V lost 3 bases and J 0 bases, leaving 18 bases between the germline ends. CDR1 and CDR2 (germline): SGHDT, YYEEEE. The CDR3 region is CASSSGASQVATNEKLFF. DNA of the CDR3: TGTGCCAGCAGCTCCGGGGCCTCACAAGTTGCAACTAATGAAAAACTGTTTTTT.

CDR3 DNA: TGCGCCAGCAGCCAATGGCAGGGGGCAGGGAACACTGAAGCTTTCTTT. Its protein is CASSQWQGAGNTEAFF. V gene TRBV4-1 combines with J gene TRBJ1-1; 8 nucleotides align to TRBD1. The V gene end was trimmed by 2 bases and the J gene end by 1 base; junction bases not matched to a gene: 6. This CDR3 is 16 amino acids long. The germline V gene has CDR1 MGHRA and CDR2 YSYEKL.

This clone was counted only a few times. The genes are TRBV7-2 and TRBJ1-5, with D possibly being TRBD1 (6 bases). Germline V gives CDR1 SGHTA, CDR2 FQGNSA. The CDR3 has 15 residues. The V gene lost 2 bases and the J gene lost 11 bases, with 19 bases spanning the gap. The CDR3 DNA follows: TGTGCCAGCAGCTTAACCCGCCAGGGGCTCGGGGCCCAGCATTTT. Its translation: CASSLTRQGLGAQHF.